This passage covers 17 T cell receptor beta chains from one sample sequenced in a study of cytomegalovirus exposure and HLA in healthy donors (dated 2017 in TCRdb). Libraries were constructed by the immunoSEQ multiplex PCR assay. For the multiplex PCR, a mixture combining 60 forward primers for TCR Vbeta segments and 13 reverse primers for TCR Jbeta segments was used. TCRdb retrieved this table from immuneACCESS and kept in-frame rearrangements only. Not all clones are present; in checked studies, unresolved V genes account for under half, and no reason is known for the remainder. For this sample there are 200,000 to 300,000 clones; 82% appear just once. The ten largest clones take up 4.5% to 6% of the sample. The material sequenced was PBMCs. Receptors were obtained from a woman in her forties in good health and CMV-seropositive.

This clone was counted once. The chain combines TRBV9 with TRBJ2-4, with a weak D call TRBD1 (6 bases). The CDR3 extends over 16 amino acids. V was trimmed by 3 bases and J by 0 bases, leaving 13 bases between them. Germline lookup yields CDR1 SGDLS and CDR2 YYNGEE. The CDR3 bases are TGTGCCAGCAGCGCAGGACAGAGCCTAGCCAAAAACATTCAGTACTTC. Residues: CASSAGQSLAKNIQYF.

This chain links TRBV11-1 with TRBJ1-2; TRBD1 matches at 7 bases. The CDR3 sequence is 14 residues long. Germline V gene data show CDR1 as SGHAT and CDR2 as FQDESV (reference sequence). The V and J ends lost 1 base and 4 bases, in that order; junction bases with no gene match: 3. The CDR3 here is CASSLGTGGYGYTF. The CDR3 DNA reads as TGTGCCAGCAGCTTAGGGACAGGAGGCTATGGCTACACCTTC.

The chain links TRBV9 to TRBJ2-6; 8 bases align to TRBD1. From germline, CDR1 is SGDLS and CDR2 YYNGEE. This CDR3 comprises 20 residues. The junction had 14 bases not matched to a gene; V was cut back by 3 bases and J by 0 bases. CDR3 protein: CASSGRGQGAYFSGANVLTF. DNA of the CDR3: TGTGCCAGCAGCGGGAGGGGGCAGGGGGCGTATTTCTCTGGGGCCAACGTCCTGACTTTC.

The chain uses TRBV13 and TRBJ2-3; 7 bases line up with TRBD2. CDR1 PRHDT and CDR2 FYEKMQ come from the germline V gene (reference sequence). The CDR3 covers 15 residues. V shed 6 bases and J 0 bases; nucleotides not matched to a gene: 6. CDR3 sequence reads: CASRISGSSTDTQYF. The DNA of the CDR3 is TGTGCCAGCAGGATTAGCGGGTCCAGCACAGATACGCAGTATTTT.

V is TRBV6-5 and J is TRBJ2-1, with TRBD2 matching 8 bases. Looked up from germline, CDR1 is MNHEY and CDR2 is SVGAGI. The CDR3 contains 14 residues. Trimming removed 5 bases from V and 5 bases from J; junction bases left unmatched: 5. The CDR3: CASSLSGEDNEQFF. CDR3 DNA sequence: TGTGCCAGCAGTCTTAGCGGGGAAGACAATGAGCAGTTCTTC.

CDR3 loop: CASSLPRQGGGELFF. The CDR3 bases are TGTGCCAGCAGTTTACCCCGACAGGGAGGCGGGGAGCTGTTTTTT. The V call is TRBV28, the J call TRBJ2-2; the D gene is possibly TRBD1 (7 bases). The CDR3 is 15 residues long. Germline CDR1 reads MDHEN; CDR2 reads SYDVKM. V was pared by 2 bases and J by 7 bases, with 14 bases between.

The J gene is TRBJ2-2, the V gene TRBV7-2; weak D call: TRBD1 (6 bases). V lost 1 base, J lost 5 bases, and 11 bases lay in between. The CDR3 is 15 residues long. Germline V gene sequence: CDR1 SGHTA, CDR2 FQGNSA. The DNA of the CDR3 is TGTGCCAGCAGCTTAGTTAGCAGGGGTACCGGGGAGCTGTTTTTT. Its translation is CASSLVSRGTGELFF.

J is TRBJ2-1 and V is TRBV4-1; the D gene is possibly TRBD2 (7 bases). V was cut by 5 bases and J by 2 bases, with 10 bases left in between. The CDR3 has 14 amino acids. The germline CDR1 and CDR2 sequences are MGHRA and YSYEKL. The CDR3 nucleotides are TGCGCCAGCAGCTTGGGGGGGCCCTACAATGAGCAGTTCTTC. It is translated as CASSLGGPYNEQFF.

The chain couples TRBV7-3 to TRBJ2-7, with D possibly TRBD1 on 6 matching bases. Germline-derived CDR1 and CDR2 are SGHTA and FQGTGA. There are 14 residues in the CDR3. V shed 6 bases and J shed 2 bases, with 14 bases lying between them. The CDR3 loop reads CASSFSTGTYEQYF. In DNA, the CDR3 is TGTGCCAGCAGTTTCTCGACAGGTACCTACGAGCAGTACTTC.

The J gene is TRBJ1-2, the V gene TRBV18; 7 positions match TRBD1. The CDR3 runs 12 residues. Germline CDR1 and CDR2: KGHSH and LQKENI. The trim removed 3 bases at V and 6 bases at J, leaving 1 base unmatched. This CDR3 is CASSPQGDGYTF. Written as DNA, the CDR3 is TGTGCCAGCTCACCCCAGGGGGATGGCTACACCTTC. The variable domain in full, with the rest retrieved from reference TRBV18 and TRBJ1-2, is NAGVMQNPRHLVRRRGQEARLRCSPMKGHSHVYWYRQLPEEGLKFMVYLQKENIIDESGMPKERFSAEFPKEGPSILRIQQVVRGDSAAYFCASSPQGDGYTFGSGTRLTVV.

This sequence joins TRBV7-6 and TRBJ2-5; 14 nucleotides match TRBD2. V dropped 6 bases and J dropped 8; count of bases not matched to a gene: 5. From germline, CDR1 is SGHVS and CDR2 FNYEAQ. The CDR3 consists of 14 residues. For the CDR3, the DNA is TGTGCCAGCAGTCTCGGGACTAGCGGGGGCACCCAGTACTTC. Translating gives CASSLGTSGGTQYF. Combining the CDR3 with reference TRBV7-6 and TRBJ2-5 gives the whole variable domain GAGVSQSPRYKVTKRGQDVALRCDPISGHVSLYWYRQALGQGPEFLTYFNYEAQQDKSGLPNDRFSAERPEGSISTLTIQRTEQRDSAMYRCASSLGTSGGTQYFGPGTRLLVL.

This rearrangement joins TRBV21-1 to TRBJ2-3; TRBD1, the table's D call, lacks a check against the DNA. TRBV21-1 is shown as a pseudogene. The CDR3 loop spans 17 amino acids. CDR3 sequence (DNA): TGTGCCAGCAGCACCGTCGACAGGGTGCGGGGCACAGATACGCAGTATTTT. As protein: CASSTVDRVRGTDTQYF.

Notes on this clone: The sample carries other DNA sequences with the same CDR3. The rearrangement joins TRBV29-1 to TRBJ1-2; D gene ambiguous. Germline CDR1 SQVTM, CDR2 ANQGSEA. There are 12 residues in the CDR3. Trimming left V 4 bases short and J 1 base short, with 7 bases between. The CDR3 region is CSVGGGNYGYTF. CDR3 DNA sequence: TGCAGCGTTGGAGGTGGTAACTATGGCTACACCTTC.

The chain carries TRBV2 and TRBJ1-5; D is unclear. The CDR3 length is 12 residues. From germline, CDR1 is SNHLY and CDR2 FYNNEI. Between the trimmed V and J ends, which lost 3 bases and 4 bases, there was a span of 4 bases. The CDR3 DNA reads TGTGCCAGCAGTGACGCGAATCAGCCCCAGCATTTT. This gives the protein CASSDANQPQHF.

A single count supports this clone. The genes are TRBV19 and TRBJ2-7; 10 nucleotides match TRBD2. CDR1 LNHDA and CDR2 SQIVND come from the germline V gene (reference sequence). The CDR3 is 17 amino acids. J lost 1 base, V lost 3 bases, and 9 bases had no gene match. The CDR3 region has the DNA TGTGCCAGTAGTATTATTCAGGCTAGCGGGAGTTCCTACGAGCAGTACTTC. It encodes CASSIIQASGSSYEQYF.

The V call is TRBV5-5, the J call TRBJ1-2; 7 positions match TRBD1. Germline V CDR1 and CDR2: SGHKS, YYEKEE (reference sequence). CDR3 length: 14 amino acids. J was trimmed by 8 bases and V by 7 bases; bases with no gene match: 14. CDR3 bases: TGTGCCAGCCCCCTCGGGCAGGGGGAGACGGGCTACACCTTC. It yields the protein CASPLGQGETGYTF.

The CDR3 here is CASSQVGTGEETQYF. The CDR3 DNA reads as TGCGCCAGCAGCCAAGTCGGGACAGGGGAAGAGACCCAGTACTTC. The rearrangement uses TRBV4-1 and TRBJ2-5; 10 positions match TRBD1. The CDR3 runs 15 residues. The germline V gene has CDR1 MGHRA and CDR2 YSYEKL. The ends lost 1 base at V and 3 bases at J; junction bases unmatched: 2.